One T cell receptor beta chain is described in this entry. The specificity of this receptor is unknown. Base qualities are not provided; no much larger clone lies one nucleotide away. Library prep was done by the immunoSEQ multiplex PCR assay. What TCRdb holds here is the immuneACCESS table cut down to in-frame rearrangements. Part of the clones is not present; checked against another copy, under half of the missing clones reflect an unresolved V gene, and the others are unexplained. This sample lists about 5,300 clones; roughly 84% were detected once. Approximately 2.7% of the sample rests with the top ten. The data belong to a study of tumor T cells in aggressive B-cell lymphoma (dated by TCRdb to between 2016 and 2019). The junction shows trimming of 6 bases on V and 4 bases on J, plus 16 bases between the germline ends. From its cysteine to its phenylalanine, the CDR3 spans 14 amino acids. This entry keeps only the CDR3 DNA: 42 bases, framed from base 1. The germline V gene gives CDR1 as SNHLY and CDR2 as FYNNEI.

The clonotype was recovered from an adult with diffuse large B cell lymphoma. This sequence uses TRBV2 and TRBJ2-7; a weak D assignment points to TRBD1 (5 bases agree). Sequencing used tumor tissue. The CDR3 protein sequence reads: CASRTDLNYYEQYF. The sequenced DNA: TGTGCCAGCAGGACAGACCTAAACTATTACGAGCAGTACTTC.